This T cell receptor (beta chain) was sequenced for a study of Ad26.COV2.S vaccination and SARS-CoV-2 variants. Study background: The trial was COV1001 and the donor's arm was Ad26.COV2.S.

Described treatment: around 19 received Ad26.COV2.S at low or high dose, single or two shots; five or six received placebo; per-sample allocation not given. At day 63 after the first vaccine or placebo injection, samples were drawn. The sample came from a Boston adult aged 18-55 years. TCRdb's copy holds only in-frame clones and misses some; the assay was immunoSEQ multiplex PCR. The sample shows 250,000 to 300,000 clones, more than 70% of them seen only once. CDR3 length: 14 residues. With 4 bases removed from V and 6 bases from J, the gap between germline ends came to 15 bases. Germline V gene lookup returns CDR1 SGHAT and CDR2 FQNNGV.

The material was peripheral blood, obtained in a trial of Ad26.COV2.S vaccine versus placebo. This TCR came from a person between 18 and 60 years old who received the Ad26.COV2.S COVID-19 vaccine or a placebo. The chain couples TRBV11-2 to TRBJ1-1; D remains unclear. CDR3 sequence: CASSSSTSLSEAFF. The CDR3, as DNA: TGTGCCAGCAGCTCCTCTACCTCGTTGTCTGAAGCTTTCTTT.